The 7 T cell receptor beta chains reported below all come from one sample, sequenced in a study of T cell responses to AZD1222 COVID-19 vaccine. Data came from immunoSEQ multiplex PCR; TCRdb stores just in-frame clones and leaves some out. The repertoire has about 120,000 clones, around 93% of them found once; the top ten carry 5%. The sample here was peripheral blood, taken 28 days after the second AZD1222 dose. Source of these receptors: an adult who received the AZD1222 COVID-19 vaccine.

The CDR3 coding sequence is TGTGCCAGCAGCTTAGGGGGGGGGACTTATGGCTACACCTTC. Its translation: CASSLGGGTYGYTF. The gene calls are TRBV7-2 and TRBJ1-2; tentative D call: TRBD1 (5 bases). The CDR3 is 14 residues long. Germline values: CDR1 SGHTA, CDR2 FQGNSA. The V and J ends lost 1 base and 5 bases respectively, with 11 bases between them.

The rearrangement uses TRBV5-4 and TRBJ2-7; D might be TRBD2 (5 bases). The CDR3 covers 14 residues. Germline assignment: CDR1 SGHNT and CDR2 YYREEE (reference sequence). Trimming took 2 bases from V and 5 from J, leaving 14 bases between them. DNA for the CDR3: TGTGCCAGCAGCTTCGGTGGGAGAGCCCACGAGCAGTACTTC. Its protein product is CASSFGGRAHEQYF.

This chain links TRBV6-2 or TRBV6-3 with TRBJ1-2; no definite D call. The V end was cut by 2 bases, the J end by 5 bases, with 21 bases between. The germline gives CDR1 MNHEY, CDR2 SVGEGT. The CDR3 has 17 residues. CDR3 region: CASSYGPGFVRTYGYTF. Written as DNA, the CDR3 is TGTGCCAGCAGTTACGGCCCCGGATTCGTCCGAACTTATGGCTACACCTTC.

This clone was picked up a small number of times. The J gene is TRBJ2-1, the V gene TRBV18, with 9 nucleotides matching TRBD1. This CDR3 comprises 15 residues. The germline gives CDR1 KGHSH, CDR2 LQKENI. J lost 8 bases, V lost 1 base, and 6 bases had no gene match. The CDR3 region is CASSPQGQGFHEQFF. CDR3 bases: TGTGCCAGCTCACCACAGGGACAGGGTTTTCATGAGCAGTTCTTC.

This chain joins TRBV18 and TRBJ2-2; maybe TRBD1 (5 bases). CDR1 and CDR2 (germline): KGHSH, LQKENI. The CDR3 contains 13 residues. V was clipped by 8 bases and J by 6 bases, with 13 bases between them. This chain's CDR3 is CASNPGAAGELFF. The CDR3 bases are TGTGCCAGCAACCCTGGGGCGGCCGGGGAGCTGTTTTTT.

The V and J genes are TRBV7-9 and TRBJ1-3; TRBD1 is a possible D gene (5 bases). The V and J ends lost 1 base and 5 bases respectively, with 9 bases between them. CDR3 length: 14 amino acids. Per the germline V gene, CDR1 is SEHNR and CDR2 is FQNEAQ (reference sequence). The CDR3 DNA sequence: TGTGCCAGCAGCTTAGAAGACAGAAGAAACACCATATATTTT. Translating it yields CASSLEDRRNTIYF.

The chain links TRBV19 to TRBJ2-1, with TRBD2 identical over 12 bases. Trimming at V came to 6 bases and at J to 3 bases, leaving 6 bases not matched to a gene. This CDR3 is built from 16 residues. Germline V lookup: CDR1 LNHDA, CDR2 SQIVND (reference sequence). CDR3 nucleotides: TGTGCCAGTAGCAAAACTAGCGGGAGGAACTACAATGAGCAGTTCTTC. Protein: CASSKTSGRNYNEQFF.